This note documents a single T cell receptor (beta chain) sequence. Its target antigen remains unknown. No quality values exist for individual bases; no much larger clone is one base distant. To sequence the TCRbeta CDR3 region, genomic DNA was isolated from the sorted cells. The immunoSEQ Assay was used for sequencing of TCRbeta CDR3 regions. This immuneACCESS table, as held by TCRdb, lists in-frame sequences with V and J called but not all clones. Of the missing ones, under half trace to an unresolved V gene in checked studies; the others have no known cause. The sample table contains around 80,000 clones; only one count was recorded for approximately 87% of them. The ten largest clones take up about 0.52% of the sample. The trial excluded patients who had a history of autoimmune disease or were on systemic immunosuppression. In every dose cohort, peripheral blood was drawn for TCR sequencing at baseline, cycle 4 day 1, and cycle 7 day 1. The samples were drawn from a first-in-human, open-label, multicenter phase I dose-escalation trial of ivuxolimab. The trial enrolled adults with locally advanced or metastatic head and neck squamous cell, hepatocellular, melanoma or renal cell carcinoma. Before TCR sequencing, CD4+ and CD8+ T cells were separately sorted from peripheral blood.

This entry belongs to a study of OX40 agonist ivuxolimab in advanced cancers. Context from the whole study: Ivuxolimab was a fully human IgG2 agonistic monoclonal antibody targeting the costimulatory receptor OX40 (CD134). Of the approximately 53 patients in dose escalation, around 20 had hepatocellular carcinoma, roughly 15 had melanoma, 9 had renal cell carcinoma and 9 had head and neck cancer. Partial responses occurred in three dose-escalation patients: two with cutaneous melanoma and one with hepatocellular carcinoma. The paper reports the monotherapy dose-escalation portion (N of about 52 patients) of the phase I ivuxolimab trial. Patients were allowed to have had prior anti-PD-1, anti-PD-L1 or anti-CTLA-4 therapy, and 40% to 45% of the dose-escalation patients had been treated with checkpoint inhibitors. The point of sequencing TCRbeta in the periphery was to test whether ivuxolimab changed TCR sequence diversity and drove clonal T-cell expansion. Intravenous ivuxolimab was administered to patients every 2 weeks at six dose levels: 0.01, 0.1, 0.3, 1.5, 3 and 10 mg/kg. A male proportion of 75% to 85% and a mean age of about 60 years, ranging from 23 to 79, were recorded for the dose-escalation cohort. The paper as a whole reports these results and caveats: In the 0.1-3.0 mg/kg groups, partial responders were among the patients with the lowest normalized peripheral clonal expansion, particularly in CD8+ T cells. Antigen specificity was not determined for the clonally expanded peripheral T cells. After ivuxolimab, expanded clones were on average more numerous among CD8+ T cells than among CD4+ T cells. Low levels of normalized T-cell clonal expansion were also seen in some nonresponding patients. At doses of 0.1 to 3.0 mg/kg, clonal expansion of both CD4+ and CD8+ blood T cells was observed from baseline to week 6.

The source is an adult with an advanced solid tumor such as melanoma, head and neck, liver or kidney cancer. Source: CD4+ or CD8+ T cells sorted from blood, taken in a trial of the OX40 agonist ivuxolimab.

The base sequence is TGTGCCAGTTTTCGCCGGACCGGGGGGAGGGACACTGAAGCTTTCTTT. It translates to CASFRRTGGRDTEAFF. The chain employs TRBV19 and TRBJ1-1; a weak D assignment points to TRBD1 (5 bases agree). From the cysteine through the phenylalanine, the CDR3 covers 16 amino acids. Here the CDR3 DNA is all that survives: 48 bases in frame from base 1. Cut back by 8 bases and 3 bases, the V and J ends lie 22 bases apart. CDR1 is given as LNHDA and CDR2 as SQIVND, both from the germline V gene (reference sequence).